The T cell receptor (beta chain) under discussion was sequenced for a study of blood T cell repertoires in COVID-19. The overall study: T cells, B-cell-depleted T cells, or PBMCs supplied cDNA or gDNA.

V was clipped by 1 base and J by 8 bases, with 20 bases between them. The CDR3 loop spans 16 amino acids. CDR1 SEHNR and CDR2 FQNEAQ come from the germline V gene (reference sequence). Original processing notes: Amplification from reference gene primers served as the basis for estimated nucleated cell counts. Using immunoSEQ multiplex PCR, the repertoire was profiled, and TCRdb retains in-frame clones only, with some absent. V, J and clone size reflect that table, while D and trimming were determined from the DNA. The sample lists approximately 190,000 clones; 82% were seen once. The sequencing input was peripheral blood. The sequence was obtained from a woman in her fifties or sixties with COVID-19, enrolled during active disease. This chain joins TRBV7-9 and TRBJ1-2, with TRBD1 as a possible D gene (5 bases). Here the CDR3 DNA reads TGTGCCAGCAGCTTAGTGGGGCAGGGTACAGGTCGAGGCTACACCTTC. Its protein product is CASSLVGQGTGRGYTF.